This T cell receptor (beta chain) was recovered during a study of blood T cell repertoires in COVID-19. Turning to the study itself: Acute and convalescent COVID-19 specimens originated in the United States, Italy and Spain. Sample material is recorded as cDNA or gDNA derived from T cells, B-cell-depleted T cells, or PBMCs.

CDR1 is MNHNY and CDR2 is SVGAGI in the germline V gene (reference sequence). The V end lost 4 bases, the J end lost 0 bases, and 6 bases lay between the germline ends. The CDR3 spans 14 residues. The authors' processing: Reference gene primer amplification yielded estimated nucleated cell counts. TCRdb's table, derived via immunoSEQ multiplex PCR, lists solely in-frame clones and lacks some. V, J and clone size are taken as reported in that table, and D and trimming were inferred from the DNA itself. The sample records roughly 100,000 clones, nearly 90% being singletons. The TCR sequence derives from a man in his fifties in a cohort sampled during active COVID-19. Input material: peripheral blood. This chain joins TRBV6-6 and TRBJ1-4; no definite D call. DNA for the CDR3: TGTGCCAGCAGTTCGCCTACAACTAATGAAAAACTGTTTTTT. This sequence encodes CASSSPTTNEKLFF.